This entry describes one T cell receptor beta chain. This sample was included in a study of blood T cell repertoires in COVID-19. For the study at large: Samples came from the United States, Italy and Spain, spanning acute and convalescent COVID-19.

Using immunoSEQ multiplex PCR, the repertoire was profiled, and TCRdb retains in-frame clones only, with some absent. In the table there are about 350,000 clones, about 88% of which are singletons. The CDR3 runs 14 residues. After removal of 4 bases from V and 4 bases from J, the junction contained 8 bases not matched to a gene. Germline CDR1 reads SGHDT; CDR2 reads YYEEEE. The V call is TRBV5-6, the J call TRBJ2-7, with 7 bases that match TRBD2. The receptor was derived from a woman in her 30s who had been exposed to COVID-19. Sequenced sample: PBMCs or T cells enriched from blood (not recorded which). Written as DNA, the CDR3 is TGTGCCAGCAGCCCGGGGGGTTCCCTATACGAGCAGTACTTC. This encodes CASSPGGSLYEQYF.